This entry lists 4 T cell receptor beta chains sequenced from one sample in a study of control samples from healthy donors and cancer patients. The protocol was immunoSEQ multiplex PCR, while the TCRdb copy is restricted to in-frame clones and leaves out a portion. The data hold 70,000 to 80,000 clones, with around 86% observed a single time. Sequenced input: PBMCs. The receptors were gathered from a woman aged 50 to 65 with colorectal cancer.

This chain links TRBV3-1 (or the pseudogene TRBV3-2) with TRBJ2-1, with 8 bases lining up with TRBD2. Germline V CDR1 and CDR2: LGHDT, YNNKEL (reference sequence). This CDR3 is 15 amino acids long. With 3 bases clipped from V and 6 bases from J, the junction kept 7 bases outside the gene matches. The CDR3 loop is CASSQGGGLSNEQFF. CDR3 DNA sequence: TGTGCCAGCAGCCAGGGCGGGGGGTTAAGCAATGAGCAGTTCTTC.

The CDR3 DNA follows: TGTGCCAGCAGCTTAACCCCAGCGGGCACAGATACGCAGTATTTT. Translation: CASSLTPAGTDTQYF. The V call is TRBV7-3, the J call TRBJ2-3; tentative D call: TRBD2 (5 bases). Germline assignment: CDR1 SGHTA and CDR2 FQGTGA. The CDR3 length is 15 residues. Trimming pared 0 bases from V and 1 base from J, leaving 8 bases between.

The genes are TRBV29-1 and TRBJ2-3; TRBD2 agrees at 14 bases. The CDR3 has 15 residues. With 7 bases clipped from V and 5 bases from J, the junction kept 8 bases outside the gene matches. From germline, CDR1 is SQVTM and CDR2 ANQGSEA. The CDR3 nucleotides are TGCAGCGCTACGACTAGCGGGGGGGCCGGAGATACGCAGTATTTT. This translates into CSATTSGGAGDTQYF.

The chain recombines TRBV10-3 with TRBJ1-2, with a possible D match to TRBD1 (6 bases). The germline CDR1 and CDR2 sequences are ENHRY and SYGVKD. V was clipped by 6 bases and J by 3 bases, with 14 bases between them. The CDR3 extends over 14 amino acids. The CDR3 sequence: CAISRAAGDYGYTF. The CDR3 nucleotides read TGTGCCATCAGCCGAGCCGCAGGGGACTATGGCTACACCTTC.